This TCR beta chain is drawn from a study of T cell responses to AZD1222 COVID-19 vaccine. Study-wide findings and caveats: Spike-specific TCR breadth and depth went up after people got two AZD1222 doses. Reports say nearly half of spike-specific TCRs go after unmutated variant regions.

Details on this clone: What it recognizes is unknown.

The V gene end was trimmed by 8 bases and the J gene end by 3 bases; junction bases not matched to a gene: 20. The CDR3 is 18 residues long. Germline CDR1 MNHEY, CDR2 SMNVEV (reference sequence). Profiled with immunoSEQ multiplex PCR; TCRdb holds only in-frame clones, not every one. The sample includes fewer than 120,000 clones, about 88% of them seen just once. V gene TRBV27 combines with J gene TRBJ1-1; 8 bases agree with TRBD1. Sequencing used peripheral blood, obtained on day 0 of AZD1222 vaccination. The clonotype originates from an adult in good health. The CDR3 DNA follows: TGTGCCAGCTACCAGCTGGGCAGGGGGCTTGTTTCGGACACTGAAGCTTTCTTT. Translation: CASYQLGRGLVSDTEAFF.